This is a list of T cell receptor beta chains from one sample in a study of T cell responses to AZD1222 COVID-19 vaccine. Using immunoSEQ multiplex PCR, the repertoire was profiled, and TCRdb retains in-frame clones only, with some absent. The table records 150,000 or so clones, around 91% of them present only once. The source material was peripheral blood, sampled on day 0 of AZD1222 vaccination. The receptors here all came from an adult in good health. Both conserved end residues are part of each CDR3. The order of the fields is clone size, V gene, D gene, J gene, CDR3 protein, CDR3 DNA. D genes are given only for firm matches. Some rows have no size entry. The others give once, few or many, or a class for an expanded clone.

.,TRBV18,.,TRBJ1-4,CASSLAGHSAFRGEKLFF,TGTGCCAGCTCCCTCGCCGGGCACTCCGCTTTTCGTGGTGAAAAACTGTTTTTT
.,TRBV3-1/TRBV3-2,.,TRBJ1-5,CASSGAGNQPQHF,TGTGCCAGCTCAGGTGCGGGCAATCAGCCCCAGCATTTT
once,TRBV11-3,.,TRBJ2-2,CASSLGVGELFF,TGTGCCAGCAGCTTAGGGGTCGGGGAGCTGTTTTTT
.,TRBV2,TRBD1,TRBJ2-3,CASRTPRRRGSTDTQYF,TGTGCCAGCAGGACCCCGAGGCGCAGGGGGAGCACAGATACGCAGTATTTT
.,TRBV24-1,TRBD2,TRBJ2-3,CATSRRESGTDTQYF,TGTGCCACCAGTCGGCGGGAGTCTGGCACAGATACGCAGTATTTT
.,TRBV11-2,.,TRBJ2-3,CASSLDYGQPSDTQYF,TGTGCCAGCAGCTTAGATTATGGACAGCCTTCAGATACGCAGTATTTT
.,TRBV6-5,.,TRBJ2-7,CASSYSLRDPYEQYF,TGTGCCAGCAGTTACTCTTTGCGGGACCCCTACGAGCAGTACTTC
once,TRBV7-2,.,TRBJ1-5,CASSLRYSNQPQHF,TGTGCCAGCAGCTTGCGGTATAGCAATCAGCCCCAGCATTTT
.,TRBV18,TRBD1,TRBJ2-1,CASSRDRSSYNEQFF,TGTGCCAGCTCGAGGGACAGGAGCTCCTACAATGAGCAGTTCTTC
.,TRBV7-9,TRBD2,TRBJ2-1,CASTIPGRALVEQFF,TGTGCCAGCACTATCCCGGGGAGGGCCTTGGTTGAGCAGTTCTTC
.,TRBV7-8,.,TRBJ1-1,CASSDRLNTEAFF,TGTGCCAGCAGCGACAGGTTGAACACTGAAGCTTTCTTT
.,TRBV19,.,TRBJ1-2,CASSRGTTDGYTF,TGTGCCAGCAGCCGTGGGACAACCGATGGCTACACCTTC
.,TRBV5-4,TRBD2,TRBJ2-2,CASSLLAGLTGELFF,TGTGCCAGCAGCTTACTAGCGGGTCTCACCGGGGAGCTGTTTTTT
few,TRBV28,TRBD1,TRBJ1-2,CASSWYRGRTYGYTF,TGTGCCAGCAGTTGGTACAGGGGGAGAACCTATGGCTACACCTTC
.,TRBV7-9,.,TRBJ2-3,CASSLKYTQYF,TGTGCCAGCAGCTTAAAATATACGCAGTATTTT
once,TRBV28,TRBD1,TRBJ1-2,CASGGTAYGYTF,TGTGCCAGCGGGGGGACAGCTTATGGCTACACCTTC
.,TRBV28,TRBD1,TRBJ2-6,CASSFSTGVGANVLTF,TGTGCCAGCAGTTTCTCCACAGGGGTCGGGGCCAACGTCCTGACTTTC
.,TRBV28,.,TRBJ2-7,CASSPGGTGFHEQYF,TGTGCCAGCAGTCCGGGGGGTACAGGGTTCCACGAGCAGTACTTC
.,TRBV19,.,TRBJ1-2,CASSSARGGYGYTF,TGTGCCAGTAGTTCCGCCCGCGGGGGCTATGGCTACACCTTC